This passage covers 18 T cell receptor beta chains from one sample sequenced in a study of cytomegalovirus exposure and HLA in healthy donors. PCR employed 60 Vbeta and 13 Jbeta primers. Measured with immunoSEQ multiplex PCR; TCRdb has only the in-frame clones, and not every one. There are around 170,000 clones in the sample; about four fifths occur only once, and less than 0.4% lies in the top ten. Sequenced sample: PBMCs. The receptors here all came from a boy between 2 and 10 years old in good health and CMV-seronegative.

V and J are TRBV27 and TRBJ2-3, with TRBD2 matching over 7 bases. This CDR3 comprises 16 residues. Germline loops: CDR1 MNHEY, CDR2 SMNVEV (reference sequence). J lost 2 bases, V lost 2 bases, and 7 bases had no gene match. The CDR3 DNA follows: TGTGCCAGCAGTTTAGGAAGCGGGGCAACCACAGATACGCAGTATTTT. It translates to CASSLGSGATTDTQYF.

This chain links TRBV4-1 with TRBJ2-7, with 8 nucleotides matching TRBD2. CDR1 is MGHRA and CDR2 is YSYEKL in the germline V gene. CDR3 length equals 16 residues. V lost 0 bases and J lost 2; bases outside the gene matches: 6. The CDR3 DNA follows: TGCGCCAGCAGCCAAGAGGCGGGTAGCGGGGCCTACGAGCAGTACTTC. Translated: CASSQEAGSGAYEQYF.

The CDR3 sequence: CASSISQVNEQFF. For the CDR3, the DNA is TGTGCCAGTAGTATCTCCCAGGTAAATGAGCAGTTCTTC. V gene TRBV19 combines with J gene TRBJ2-1, with D hard to call. This CDR3 region has 13 residues. Trimming pared 3 bases from V and 7 bases from J, leaving 10 bases between. Looked up from germline, CDR1 is LNHDA and CDR2 is SQIVND (reference sequence).

The V and J genes are TRBV9 and TRBJ2-5; tentatively, D is TRBD1 (5 bases). The CDR3 covers 14 residues. Germline CDR1 is SGDLS and CDR2 is YYNGEE. Trimming removed 4 bases from V and 4 bases from J, with 14 bases in between. This chain's CDR3 is CASSKTVAPETQYF. The DNA for the CDR3 is TGTGCCAGCAGCAAGACAGTGGCCCCAGAGACCCAGTACTTC.

The V call is TRBV27, the J call TRBJ2-7, with a tentative D call TRBD1 (5 bases). Germline CDR1 is MNHEY and CDR2 is SMNVEV (reference sequence). V shed 0 bases and J shed 5 bases, with 8 bases lying between them. The CDR3 is made up of 13 amino acids. The CDR3: CASSLSWGDEQYF. CDR3 in DNA: TGTGCCAGCAGTTTATCATGGGGCGACGAGCAGTACTTC.

The chain links TRBV7-2 to TRBJ2-7; maybe TRBD2 (6 bases). V dropped 2 bases and J dropped 0 bases, with 8 bases sitting between them. The germline V gene has CDR1 SGHTA and CDR2 FQGNSA. CDR3 length: 14 amino acids. CDR3 loop: CASSLSDYSYEQYF. The CDR3 DNA is TGTGCCAGCAGCTTATCGGACTACTCCTACGAGCAGTACTTC.

The V and J genes are TRBV27 and TRBJ2-3; 16 bases are a match to TRBD2. The CDR3 loop spans 20 amino acids. With V trimmed by 5 bases and J by 4 bases, 15 bases remained unmatched. CDR1 is MNHEY, CDR2 SMNVEV, per germline (reference sequence). This CDR3 reads CASSHQTAGLAGGLADTQYF. The CDR3 region has the DNA TGTGCCAGCAGTCACCAAACTGCGGGACTAGCGGGAGGGTTGGCAGATACGCAGTATTTT.

This clone was observed once. The rearrangement uses TRBV27 and TRBJ2-7; 11 bases are shared with TRBD2. The CDR3 covers 12 residues. CDR1 and CDR2 (germline): MNHEY, SMNVEV (reference sequence). The ends lost 6 bases at V and 5 bases at J; junction bases unmatched: 0. The CDR3 coding sequence is TGTGCCAGCAGGACTAGCGGGAACGAGCAGTACTTC. Translated, it gives CASRTSGNEQYF.

The chain is built from TRBV19 and TRBJ1-2; D is unclear. This CDR3 comprises 16 residues. Germline values: CDR1 LNHDA, CDR2 SQIVND (reference sequence). Trimming took 7 bases from V and 0 from J, leaving 18 bases between them. Here the CDR3 reads CASTSSGGSSNYGYTF. As DNA, the CDR3 is TGTGCCAGTACCTCCTCCGGCGGCAGTTCTAACTATGGCTACACCTTC.

The genes are TRBV18 and TRBJ2-6, with D possibly being TRBD2 (5 bases). The CDR3 spans 15 residues. Germline V gives CDR1 KGHSH, CDR2 LQKENI. The ends were cut back, 5 bases at V and 1 base at J, with 9 bases in the middle. CDR3 in DNA: TGTGCCAGCTCAGAGACGGGGTCTGGGGCCAACGTCCTGACTTTC. Amino acids: CASSETGSGANVLTF.

The chain uses TRBV30 and TRBJ1-2, with D possibly being TRBD1 (6 bases). CDR3 length: 13 residues. In germline, CDR1 is GTSNPN, CDR2 SVGIG (reference sequence). Trimming took off 0 bases at V and 2 bases at J, with 7 bases between the two ends. CDR3 nucleotide sequence: TGTGCCTGGAGTGTTGGACAGAACTATGGCTACACCTTC. It codes for CAWSVGQNYGYTF.

The gene calls are TRBV6-1 and TRBJ2-7; TRBD2 matches at 9 bases. The length of the CDR3 is 14 residues. With V trimmed by 7 bases and J by 6 bases, 10 bases remained unmatched. CDR1 and CDR2 (germline): MNHNS, SASEGT. This CDR3 reads CASNIAGATGEQYF. DNA of the CDR3: TGTGCCAGCAATATAGCGGGGGCAACAGGCGAGCAGTACTTC.

The chain employs TRBV28 and TRBJ2-6; D gene ambiguous. Germline-derived CDR1 and CDR2 are MDHEN and SYDVKM. The CDR3 is 14 amino acids. Trimming removed 5 bases from V and 0 bases from J, with 5 bases in between. The CDR3, as DNA: TGTGCCAGCAGTCCTACCTCTGGGGCCAACGTCCTGACTTTC. This encodes CASSPTSGANVLTF.

This clone has just a few counts. The rearrangement links TRBV28 to TRBJ1-1; 7 positions agree with TRBD1. V lost 2 bases and J lost 1; bases outside the gene matches: 7. Germline-derived CDR1 and CDR2 are MDHEN and SYDVKM. This CDR3 has 16 residues. The DNA for the CDR3 is TGTGCCAGCAGTTTAAACAGGGGATCAGCGAACACTGAAGCTTTCTTT. It yields the protein CASSLNRGSANTEAFF.

The rearrangement joins TRBV5-1 to TRBJ2-1; maybe TRBD1 (7 bases). CDR1 SGHRS and CDR2 YFSETQ come from the germline V gene. The ends were cut back, 9 bases at V and 4 bases at J, with 11 bases in the middle. This CDR3 region has 12 residues. DNA of the CDR3: TGCGCCACCTCAGGGGGGTACAATGAGCAGTTCTTC. Translated: CATSGGYNEQFF.

This chain connects TRBV9 to TRBJ1-4; TRBD1 agrees at 11 bases. The V segment lost 3 bases and the J segment 6 bases; nucleotides outside the gene matches: 4. The CDR3 totals 15 residues. Per germline, CDR1 SGDLS and CDR2 YYNGEE. CDR3 coding DNA: TGTGCCAGCAGCGAGGGACAGGGGGTCGATGAAAAACTGTTTTTT. This gives the protein CASSEGQGVDEKLFF.

This rearrangement joins TRBV9 to TRBJ2-3, with 12 nucleotides matching TRBD1. The germline CDR1 and CDR2 sequences are SGDLS and YYNGEE. V trimming: 3 bases; J trimming: 3 bases; junction bases outside the gene matches: 5. The CDR3 runs to 16 residues. The CDR3 spells CASSEGTGGGTDTQYF. CDR3 in DNA: TGTGCCAGCAGCGAAGGGACAGGGGGCGGAACAGATACGCAGTATTTT.

The CDR3 bases are TGCAGCGTTGAAGGTCCGAATGCTAACTCCTACGAGCAGTACTTC. Translated: CSVEGPNANSYEQYF. The chain joins TRBV29-1 to TRBJ2-7; D unresolved. The CDR3 is 15 residues long. The germline V gene encodes CDR1 SQVTM and CDR2 ANQGSEA. V lost 1 base to trimming and J lost 0 bases, with 13 bases between them.